A single sample is the source of the 25 T cell receptor beta chains below, sequenced in a study of T cells expressing NK-cell markers. TCRdb reprocessed the 5' RACE reads and reports one entry per CDR3 protein, with no DNA. This sample contains some 500,000 distinct CDR3 sequences. The sequenced material came from blood T cells: a sorted CD56 or NKG2C T cell subset, CD4+ or CD8+ T cells, or bulk PBMC T cells (not recorded which). These receptors all stem from a woman aged 45-60 years in good health.

This chain joins TRBV9 and TRBJ2-7. The CDR3 spans 14 residues. CDR1 is SGDLS and CDR2 is YYNGEE in the germline V gene. The CDR3 spells CASSGGGGAYEQYF.

The chain is built from TRBV5-1 and TRBJ2-4; TCRdb's assignment of TRBD2 cannot be checked, as there is no DNA. Per the germline V gene, CDR1 is SGHRS and CDR2 is YFSETQ. CDR3 length: 16 amino acids. The CDR3 loop reads CASSFAGTSVKNIQYF.

The CDR3 here is CASSFPRAGGETQYF. V and J are TRBV7-9 and TRBJ2-5; the TCRdb D gene call, TRBD2, has no DNA to confirm it. The CDR3 loop spans 15 amino acids. CDR1 is SEHNR, CDR2 FQNEAQ, per germline (reference sequence).

The rearrangement uses TRBV6-2 or TRBV6-3 and TRBJ1-1. Germline V gives CDR1 MNHEY, CDR2 SVGEGT. CDR3 length equals 14 residues. The CDR3 sequence is CASTLTQLNTEAFF.

CDR3 region: CASSPDSANEKLFF. The V and J genes are TRBV4-1 and TRBJ1-4; checking the TCRdb D call of TRBD1 is not possible without DNA. The CDR3 is made up of 14 amino acids. CDR1 and CDR2 from the germline V gene are MGHRA and YSYEKL.

The rearrangement uses TRBV11-2 and TRBJ2-1; the TCRdb D gene call, TRBD2, has no DNA to confirm it. This CDR3 has 16 amino acids. Germline lookup yields CDR1 SGHAT and CDR2 FQNNGV. The CDR3 protein is CASSARVLAVDGEQFF. The whole variable domain, filled in from reference TRBV11-2 and TRBJ2-1, reads EAGVAQSPRYKIIEKRQSVAFWCNPISGHATLYWYQQILGQGPKLLIQFQNNGVVDDSQLPKDRFSAERLKGVDSTLKIQPAKLEDSAVYLCASSARVLAVDGEQFFGPGTRLTVL.

J is TRBJ2-3 and V is TRBV5-1. There are 14 residues in the CDR3. The germline gives CDR1 SGHRS, CDR2 YFSETQ. The CDR3 sequence: CASFGGSFTDTQYF.

The chain has TRBV5-1 and TRBJ1-2. Germline V CDR1 and CDR2: SGHRS, YFSETQ. The CDR3 consists of 15 residues. The CDR3 sequence is CASSFGTAQDYGYTF.

The CDR3 protein is CASSPGGTSNTGELFF. The rearrangement links TRBV5-1 to TRBJ2-2; TCRdb returns TRBD1, unconfirmable since there is no DNA. Germline lookup yields CDR1 SGHRS and CDR2 YFSETQ. This CDR3 contains 16 residues.

The V and J genes are TRBV5-1 and TRBJ2-3; TCRdb's D gene call, TRBD2, goes unchecked for lack of DNA. Germline V gene sequence: CDR1 SGHRS, CDR2 YFSETQ. CDR3 length equals 17 residues. CDR3 region: CASSRGLADSSTDTQYF.

J is TRBJ2-6 and V is TRBV5-1. There are 16 residues in the CDR3. Germline CDR1 is SGHRS and CDR2 is YFSETQ. The CDR3 protein is CASSFSWDSGANVLTF.

V gene TRBV27 combines with J gene TRBJ1-1. The CDR3 has 13 residues. In germline, CDR1 is MNHEY, CDR2 SMNVEV (reference sequence). The CDR3 loop is CASSAGWATEAFF.

The chain employs TRBV5-6 and TRBJ1-1; TCRdb indicates TRBD1, and absent DNA this call remains unverified. This CDR3 spans 13 amino acids. Germline CDR1 SGHDT, CDR2 YYEEEE. This CDR3 is CASTRQLNTEAFF.

The chain recombines TRBV24-1 with TRBJ2-1; the D call of TRBD1 rests on TCRdb alone, since no DNA is present to check it. The CDR3 has 15 residues. Germline CDR1 reads KGHDR; CDR2 reads SFDVKD. The CDR3 loop reads CATRETGGATNEQFF.

This CDR3 is CAINGWGSGTNNEQFF. The genes are TRBV10-3 and TRBJ2-1; there is no DNA to check the TCRdb D call of TRBD2. The CDR3 extends over 16 amino acids. Germline loops: CDR1 ENHRY, CDR2 SYGVKD.

J is TRBJ2-7 and V is TRBV18; TCRdb selects TRBD2, and the lack of DNA leaves this call unchecked. CDR3 size: 16 residues. Germline V gene data show CDR1 as KGHSH and CDR2 as LQKENI. CDR3 region: CASSPGTSGSGYEQYF.

The V call is TRBV20-1, the J call TRBJ1-1; TCRdb calls TRBD1, which cannot be checked without DNA. CDR3 length: 12 residues. Germline V gives CDR1 DFQATT, CDR2 SNEGSKA (reference sequence). CDR3 amino acids: CSATGDSTEAFF.

The chain carries TRBV6-5 and TRBJ2-1. The CDR3 extends over 13 amino acids. The germline gives CDR1 MNHEY, CDR2 SVGAGI. CDR3 in amino acids: CASSQKWGDEQFF.

The CDR3 region is CSARVGASSNQPQHF. This chain joins TRBV20-1 and TRBJ1-5; the D call from TCRdb, TRBD1, cannot be confirmed without DNA. Germline values: CDR1 DFQATT, CDR2 SNEGSKA (reference sequence). CDR3 length: 15 amino acids.

The rearrangement joins TRBV19 to TRBJ2-1; no DNA is available, so the TRBD2 call from TCRdb remains unchecked. CDR1 is LNHDA and CDR2 is SQIVND in the germline V gene (reference sequence). This CDR3 has 16 amino acids. The CDR3 region is CASSLIGRAGYNEQFF.

This chain joins TRBV9 and TRBJ1-2; as DNA is missing, the TRBD1 call by TCRdb cannot be tested. The CDR3 covers 14 residues. In germline, CDR1 is SGDLS, CDR2 YYNGEE. The CDR3 loop reads CASSVVSGADGYTF.

The gene calls are TRBV5-1 and TRBJ2-4. The CDR3 runs 14 residues. The germline V gene encodes CDR1 SGHRS and CDR2 YFSETQ. The CDR3 is CASSLDLAKNIQYF.

This chain joins TRBV5-1 and TRBJ2-1. CDR1 SGHRS and CDR2 YFSETQ come from the germline V gene. The CDR3 runs 15 residues. The CDR3 spells CASSLFSRPPDEQFF.

The chain recombines TRBV5-6 with TRBJ2-6; with no DNA, the TCRdb D assignment of TRBD1 cannot be verified. Germline V gene sequence: CDR1 SGHDT, CDR2 YYEEEE. The CDR3 is 18 amino acids. The CDR3 here is CASSFRGTGVLGANVLTF.

The V and J genes are TRBV10-3 and TRBJ2-1; TCRdb's D gene call, TRBD1, goes unchecked for lack of DNA. Germline V CDR1 and CDR2: ENHRY, SYGVKD. The CDR3 is 13 amino acids. The CDR3 sequence is CATGTVGDNEQFF.